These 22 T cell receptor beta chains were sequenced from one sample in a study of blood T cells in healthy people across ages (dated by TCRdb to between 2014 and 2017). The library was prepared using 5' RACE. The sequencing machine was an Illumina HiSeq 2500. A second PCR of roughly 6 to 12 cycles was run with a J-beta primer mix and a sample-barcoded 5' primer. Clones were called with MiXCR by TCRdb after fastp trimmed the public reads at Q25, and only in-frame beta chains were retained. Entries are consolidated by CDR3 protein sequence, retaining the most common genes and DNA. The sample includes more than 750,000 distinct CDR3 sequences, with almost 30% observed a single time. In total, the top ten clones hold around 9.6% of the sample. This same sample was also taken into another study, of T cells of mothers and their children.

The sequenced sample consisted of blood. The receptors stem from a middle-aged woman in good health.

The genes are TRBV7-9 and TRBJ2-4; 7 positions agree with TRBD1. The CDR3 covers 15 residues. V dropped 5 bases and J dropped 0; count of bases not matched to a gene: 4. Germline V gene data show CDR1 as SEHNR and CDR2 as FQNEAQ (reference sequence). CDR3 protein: CASSMGQLAKNIQYF. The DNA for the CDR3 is TGTGCCAGCAGCATGGGACAGCTAGCCAAAAACATTCAGTACTTC.

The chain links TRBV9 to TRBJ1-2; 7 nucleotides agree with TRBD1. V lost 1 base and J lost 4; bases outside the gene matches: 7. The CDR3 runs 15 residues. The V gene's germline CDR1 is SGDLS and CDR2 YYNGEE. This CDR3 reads CASSVTTGTAYGYTF. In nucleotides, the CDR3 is TGTGCCAGCAGCGTAACCACCGGGACAGCCTATGGCTACACCTTC.

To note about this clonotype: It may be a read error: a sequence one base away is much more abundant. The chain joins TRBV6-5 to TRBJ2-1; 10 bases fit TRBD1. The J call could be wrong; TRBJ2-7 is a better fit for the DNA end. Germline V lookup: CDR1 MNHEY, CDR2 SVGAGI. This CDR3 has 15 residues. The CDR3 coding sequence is TGTGCCAGCAGTACGGACAGGGGGACCTACAATGAGCAGTACTTC. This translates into CASSTDRGTYNEQYF.

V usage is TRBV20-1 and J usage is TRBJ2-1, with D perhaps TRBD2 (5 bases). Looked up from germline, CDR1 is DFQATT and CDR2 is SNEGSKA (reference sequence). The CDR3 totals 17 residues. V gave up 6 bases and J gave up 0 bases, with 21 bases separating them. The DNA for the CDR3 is TGCAGTGCACCCCGAGGGCGGCGCTTAAGCTCCTACAATGAGCAGTTCTTC. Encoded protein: CSAPRGRRLSSYNEQFF.

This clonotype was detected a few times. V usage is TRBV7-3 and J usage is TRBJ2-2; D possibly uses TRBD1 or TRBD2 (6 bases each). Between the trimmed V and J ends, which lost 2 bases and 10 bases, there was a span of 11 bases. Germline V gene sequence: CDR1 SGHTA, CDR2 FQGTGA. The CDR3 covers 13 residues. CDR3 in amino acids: CASSLFGGQELFF. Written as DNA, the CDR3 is TGTGCCAGCAGCTTATTCGGGGGACAGGAGCTGTTTTTT.

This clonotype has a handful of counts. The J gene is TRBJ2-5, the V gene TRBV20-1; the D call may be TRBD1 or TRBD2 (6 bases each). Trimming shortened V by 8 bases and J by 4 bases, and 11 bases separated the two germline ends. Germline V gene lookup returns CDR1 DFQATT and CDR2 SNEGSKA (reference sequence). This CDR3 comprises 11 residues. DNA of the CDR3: TGCAGTCCGAAGGGGGGAGAGACCCAGTACTTC. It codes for CSPKGGETQYF.

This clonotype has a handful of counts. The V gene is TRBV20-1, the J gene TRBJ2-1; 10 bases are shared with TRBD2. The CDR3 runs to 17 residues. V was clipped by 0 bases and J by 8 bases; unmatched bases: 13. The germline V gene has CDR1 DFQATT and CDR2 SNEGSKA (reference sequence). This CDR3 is CSARDRYGTSVVDEQFF. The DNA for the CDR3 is TGCAGTGCTAGAGATCGGTATGGGACTAGCGTGGTAGATGAGCAGTTCTTC.

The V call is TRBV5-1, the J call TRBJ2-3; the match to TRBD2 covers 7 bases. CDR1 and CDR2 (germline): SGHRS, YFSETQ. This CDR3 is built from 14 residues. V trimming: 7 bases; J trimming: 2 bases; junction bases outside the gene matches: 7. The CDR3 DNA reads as TGCGCCAGCCTCGAGGCGGGGGACACAGATACGCAGTATTTT. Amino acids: CASLEAGDTDTQYF.

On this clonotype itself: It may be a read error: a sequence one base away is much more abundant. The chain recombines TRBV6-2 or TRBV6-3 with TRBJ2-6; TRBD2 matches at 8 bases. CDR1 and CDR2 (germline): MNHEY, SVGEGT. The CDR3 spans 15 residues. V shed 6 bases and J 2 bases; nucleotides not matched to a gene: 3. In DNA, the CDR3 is TGTGCCAGCAGCCGAGCGGGGGCTGGGGCCAACGTCCTGACTTTC. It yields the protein CASSRAGAGANVLTF.

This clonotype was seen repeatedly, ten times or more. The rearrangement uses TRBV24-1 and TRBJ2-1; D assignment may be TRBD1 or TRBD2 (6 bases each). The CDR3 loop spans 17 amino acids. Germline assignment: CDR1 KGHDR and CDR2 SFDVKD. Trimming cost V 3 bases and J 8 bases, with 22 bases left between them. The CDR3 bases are TGTGCCACCAGTGATAATATGTTGGCTTACGGGGGCGATGAGCAGTTCTTC. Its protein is CATSDNMLAYGGDEQFF.

CDR3 amino acids: CAWSPTGGRQPQHF. CDR3 nucleotides: TGTGCCTGGAGTCCGACAGGGGGCCGTCAGCCCCAGCATTTT. V and J are TRBV30 and TRBJ1-5, with 10 bases matching TRBD1. CDR1 and CDR2 (germline): GTSNPN, SVGIG (reference sequence). Losses at the gene ends were 2 bases for V and 6 bases for J; bases not matched to a gene: 4. This CDR3 region has 14 residues. The variable domain in full, with the rest retrieved from reference TRBV30 and TRBJ1-5, is SQTIHQWPATLVQPVGSPLSLECTVEGTSNPNLYWYRQAAGRGLQLLFYSVGIGQISSEVPQNLSASRPQDRQFILSSKKLLLSDSGFYLCAWSPTGGRQPQHFGDGTRLSIL.

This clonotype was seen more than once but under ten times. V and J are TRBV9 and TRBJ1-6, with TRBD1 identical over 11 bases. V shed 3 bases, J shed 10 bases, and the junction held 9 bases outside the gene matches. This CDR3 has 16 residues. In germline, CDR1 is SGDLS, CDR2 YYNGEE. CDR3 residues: CASSGTGGGLGSPLHF. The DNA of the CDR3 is TGTGCCAGCAGCGGGACAGGGGGCGGGTTGGGCTCACCCCTCCACTTT.

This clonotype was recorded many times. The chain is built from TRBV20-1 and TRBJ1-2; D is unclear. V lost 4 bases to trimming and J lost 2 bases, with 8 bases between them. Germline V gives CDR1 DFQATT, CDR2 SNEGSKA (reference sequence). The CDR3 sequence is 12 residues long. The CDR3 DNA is TGCAGTGCTAACCTAATCAACTATGGCTACACCTTC. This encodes CSANLINYGYTF.

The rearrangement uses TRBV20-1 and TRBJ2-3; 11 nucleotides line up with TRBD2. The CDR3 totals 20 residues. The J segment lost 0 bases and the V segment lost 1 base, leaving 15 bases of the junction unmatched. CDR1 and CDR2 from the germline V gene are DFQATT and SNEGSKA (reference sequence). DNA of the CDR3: TGCAGTGCTAGAGCTGCGCCGGGACTAGCGGCGACCTCTAGCACAGATACGCAGTATTTT. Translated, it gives CSARAAPGLAATSSTDTQYF.

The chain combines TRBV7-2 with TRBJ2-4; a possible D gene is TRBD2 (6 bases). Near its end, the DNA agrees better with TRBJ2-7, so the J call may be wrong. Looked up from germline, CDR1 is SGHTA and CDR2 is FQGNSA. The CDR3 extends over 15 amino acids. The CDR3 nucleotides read TGTGCCAGCAGCTTAGCGCGGGACTGGCCCTACGAGCAGTACTTC. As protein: CASSLARDWPYEQYF.

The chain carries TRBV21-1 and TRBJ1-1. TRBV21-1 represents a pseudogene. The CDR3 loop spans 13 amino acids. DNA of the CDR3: TGTGCCAGCAGCAAAGCGAGGGAAACTGAAGCTTTCTTT. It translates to CASSKARETEAFF.

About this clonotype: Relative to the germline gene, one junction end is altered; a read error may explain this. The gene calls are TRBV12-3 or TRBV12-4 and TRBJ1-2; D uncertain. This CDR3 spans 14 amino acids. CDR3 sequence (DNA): TGTGCCAGCAGTTTGACAACCAATAACTATGGCTGCACCTTC. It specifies CASSLTTNNYGCTF.

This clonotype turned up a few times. The CDR3 DNA follows: TGTGCCAGCAGTCCCGGGGACAGGCGAAATGAAAAACTGTTTTTT. This translates into CASSPGDRRNEKLFF. The chain recombines TRBV12-3 or TRBV12-4 with TRBJ1-4, with 8 bases aligning to TRBD1. The V gene end was trimmed by 5 bases and the J gene end by 5 bases; junction bases not matched to a gene: 7. There are 15 residues in the CDR3.

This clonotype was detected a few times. CDR3 sequence reads: CATSDYGLPQHF. The CDR3 DNA is TGTGCCACCAGTGATTATGGGTTACCCCAGCATTTT. The chain links TRBV24-1 to TRBJ1-5; D is uncertain. Trimming took 2 bases from V and 10 from J, leaving 8 bases between them. Germline V CDR1 and CDR2: KGHDR, SFDVKD. This CDR3 is built from 12 residues.

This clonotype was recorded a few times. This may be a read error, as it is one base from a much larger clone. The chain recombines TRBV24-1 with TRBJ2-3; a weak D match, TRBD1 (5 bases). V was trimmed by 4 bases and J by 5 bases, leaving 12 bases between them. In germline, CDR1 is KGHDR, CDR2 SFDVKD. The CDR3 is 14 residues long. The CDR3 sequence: CATSESSQGDTQYF. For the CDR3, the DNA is TGTGCCACCAGTGAGTCGTCTCAGGGAGATACGCAGTATTTT.

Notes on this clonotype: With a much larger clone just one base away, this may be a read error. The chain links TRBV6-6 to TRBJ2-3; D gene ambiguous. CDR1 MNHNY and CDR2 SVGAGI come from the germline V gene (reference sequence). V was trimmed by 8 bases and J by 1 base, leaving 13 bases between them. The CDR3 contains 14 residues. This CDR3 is CASGWSGGTDTQYF. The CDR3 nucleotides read TGTGCCAGCGGGTGGAGTGGAGGCACAGATACGCAGTATTTT.

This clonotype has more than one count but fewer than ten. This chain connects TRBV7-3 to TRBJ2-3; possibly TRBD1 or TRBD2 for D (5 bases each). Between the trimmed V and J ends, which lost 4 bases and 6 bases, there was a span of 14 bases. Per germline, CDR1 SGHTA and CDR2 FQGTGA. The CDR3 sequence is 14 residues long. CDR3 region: CASSSGVSGDTQYF. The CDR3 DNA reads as TGTGCCAGCAGCTCCGGGGTGTCAGGGGATACGCAGTATTTT.